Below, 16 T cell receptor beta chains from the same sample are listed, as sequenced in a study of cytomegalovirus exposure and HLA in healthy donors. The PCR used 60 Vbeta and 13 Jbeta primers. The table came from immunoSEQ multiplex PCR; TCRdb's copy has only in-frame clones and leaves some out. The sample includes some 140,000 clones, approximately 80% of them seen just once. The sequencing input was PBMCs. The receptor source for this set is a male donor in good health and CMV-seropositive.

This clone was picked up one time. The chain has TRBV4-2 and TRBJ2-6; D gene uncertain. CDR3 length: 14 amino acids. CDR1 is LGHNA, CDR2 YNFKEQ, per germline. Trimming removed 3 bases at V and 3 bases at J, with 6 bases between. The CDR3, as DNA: TGTGCCAGCAGCCAGGGCTTTGGGGCCAACGTCCTGACTTTC. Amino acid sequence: CASSQGFGANVLTF.

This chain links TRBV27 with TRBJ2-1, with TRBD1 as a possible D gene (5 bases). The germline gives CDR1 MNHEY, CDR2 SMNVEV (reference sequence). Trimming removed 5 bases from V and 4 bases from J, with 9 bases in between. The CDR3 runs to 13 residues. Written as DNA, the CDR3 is TGTGCCAGCAGTGACAGTTTATACAATGAGCAGTTCTTC. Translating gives CASSDSLYNEQFF.

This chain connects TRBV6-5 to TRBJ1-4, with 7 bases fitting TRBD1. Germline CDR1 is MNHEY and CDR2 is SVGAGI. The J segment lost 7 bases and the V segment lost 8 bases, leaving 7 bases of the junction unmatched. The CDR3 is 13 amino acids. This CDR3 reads CASQDRVGEKLFF. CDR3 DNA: TGTGCCAGCCAAGACAGGGTCGGTGAAAAACTGTTTTTT.

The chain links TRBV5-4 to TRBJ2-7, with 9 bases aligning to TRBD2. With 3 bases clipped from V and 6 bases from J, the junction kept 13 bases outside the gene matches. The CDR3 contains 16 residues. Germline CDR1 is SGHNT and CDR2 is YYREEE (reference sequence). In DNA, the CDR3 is TGTGCCAGCAGCTCTACAGAGGTAGCGGGAGCGGGCGAGCAGTACTTC. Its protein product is CASSSTEVAGAGEQYF.

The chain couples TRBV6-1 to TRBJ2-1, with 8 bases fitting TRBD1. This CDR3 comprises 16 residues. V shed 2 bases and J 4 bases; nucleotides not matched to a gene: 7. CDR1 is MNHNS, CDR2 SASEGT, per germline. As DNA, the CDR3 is TGTGCCAGCAGTGAAATGGGGGACAGGAAGTACAATGAGCAGTTCTTC. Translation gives CASSEMGDRKYNEQFF.

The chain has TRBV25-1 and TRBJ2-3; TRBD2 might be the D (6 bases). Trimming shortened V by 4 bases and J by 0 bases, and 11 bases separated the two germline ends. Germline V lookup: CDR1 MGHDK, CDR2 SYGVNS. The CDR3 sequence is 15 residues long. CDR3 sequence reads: CASSATGTSTDTQYF. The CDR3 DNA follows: TGTGCCAGCAGTGCGACGGGGACTAGCACAGATACGCAGTATTTT.

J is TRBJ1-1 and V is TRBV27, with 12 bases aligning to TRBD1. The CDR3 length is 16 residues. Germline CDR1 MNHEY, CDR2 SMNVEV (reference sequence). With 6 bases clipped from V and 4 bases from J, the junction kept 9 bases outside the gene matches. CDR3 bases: TGTGCCAGCAGGTCCCGGGACAGGGGGCGAGGCACTGAAGCTTTCTTT. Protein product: CASRSRDRGRGTEAFF.

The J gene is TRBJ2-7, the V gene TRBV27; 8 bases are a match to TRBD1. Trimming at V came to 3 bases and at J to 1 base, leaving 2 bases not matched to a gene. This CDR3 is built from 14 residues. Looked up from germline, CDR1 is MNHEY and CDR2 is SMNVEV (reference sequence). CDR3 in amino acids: CASSFGQGSYEQYF. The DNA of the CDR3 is TGTGCCAGCAGTTTCGGACAGGGTTCCTACGAGCAGTACTTC.

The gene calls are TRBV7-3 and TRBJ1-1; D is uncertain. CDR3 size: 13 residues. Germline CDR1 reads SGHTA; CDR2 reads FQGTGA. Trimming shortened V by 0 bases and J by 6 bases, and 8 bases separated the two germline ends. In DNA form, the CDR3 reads TGTGCCAGCAGCTTAACGTTTCAGGCTGAAGCTTTCTTT. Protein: CASSLTFQAEAFF.

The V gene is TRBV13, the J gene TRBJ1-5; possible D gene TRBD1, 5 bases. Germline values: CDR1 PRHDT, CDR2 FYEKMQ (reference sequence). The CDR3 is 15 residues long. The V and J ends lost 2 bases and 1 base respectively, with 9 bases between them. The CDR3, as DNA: TGTGCCAGCAGCTTAAGACAGATGAGCAATCAGCCCCAGCATTTT. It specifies CASSLRQMSNQPQHF.

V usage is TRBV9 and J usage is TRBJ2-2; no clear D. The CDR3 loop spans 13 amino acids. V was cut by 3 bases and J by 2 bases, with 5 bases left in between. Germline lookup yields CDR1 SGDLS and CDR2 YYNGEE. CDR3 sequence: CASSDFNTGELFF. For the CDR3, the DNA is TGTGCCAGCAGCGACTTCAACACCGGGGAGCTGTTTTTT.

CDR3 sequence (DNA): TGTGCCAGCAGCGTAGTGGGGGGACCGAACACTGAAGCTTTCTTT. Translation gives CASSVVGGPNTEAFF. V usage is TRBV9 and J usage is TRBJ1-1; possible D gene TRBD1, 5 bases. The ends were cut back, 0 bases at V and 1 base at J, with 10 bases in the middle. Germline V gene sequence: CDR1 SGDLS, CDR2 YYNGEE. The CDR3 contains 15 residues.

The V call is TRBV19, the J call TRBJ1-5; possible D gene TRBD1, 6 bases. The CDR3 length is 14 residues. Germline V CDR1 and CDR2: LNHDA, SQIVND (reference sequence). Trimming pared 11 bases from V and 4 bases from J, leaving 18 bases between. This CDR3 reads CAGGVGRGNQPQHF. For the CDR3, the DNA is TGTGCCGGCGGCGTGGGCAGGGGTAATCAGCCCCAGCATTTT.

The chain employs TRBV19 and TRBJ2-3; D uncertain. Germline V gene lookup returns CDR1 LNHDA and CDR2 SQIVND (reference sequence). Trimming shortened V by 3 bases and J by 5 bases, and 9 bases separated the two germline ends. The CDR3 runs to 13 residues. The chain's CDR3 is CASSIQLVDTQYF. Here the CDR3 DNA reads TGTGCCAGTAGTATTCAGCTAGTAGATACGCAGTATTTT.

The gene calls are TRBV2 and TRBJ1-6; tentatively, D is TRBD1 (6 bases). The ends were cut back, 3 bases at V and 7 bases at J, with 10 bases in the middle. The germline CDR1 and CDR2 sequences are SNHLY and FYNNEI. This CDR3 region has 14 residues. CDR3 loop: CASSDAGANSPLHF. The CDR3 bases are TGTGCCAGCAGTGACGCGGGGGCGAATTCACCCCTCCACTTT.

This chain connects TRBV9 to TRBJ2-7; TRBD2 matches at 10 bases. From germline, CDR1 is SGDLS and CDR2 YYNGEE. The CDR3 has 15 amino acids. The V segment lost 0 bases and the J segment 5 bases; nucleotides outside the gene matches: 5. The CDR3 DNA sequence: TGTGCCAGCAGCGTAGGGGGACTAGCGAATGACGAGCAGTACTTC. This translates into CASSVGGLANDEQYF.